Below, 20 T cell receptor beta chains from the same sample are listed, as sequenced in a study of OX40 agonist ivuxolimab in advanced cancers. The table came from immunoSEQ multiplex PCR; TCRdb's copy has only in-frame clones and leaves some out. Of 40,000 or so clones in the sample, around four fifths were seen once. Sequenced material: CD4+ or CD8+ T cells sorted from blood, taken in a trial of the OX40 agonist ivuxolimab. These receptors originate from an adult with an advanced solid tumor such as melanoma, head and neck, liver or kidney cancer.

The chain uses TRBV18 and TRBJ1-2; unclear D gene. This CDR3 comprises 15 residues. Trimming removed 3 bases at V and 2 bases at J, with 13 bases between. CDR1 KGHSH and CDR2 LQKENI come from the germline V gene. CDR3 protein: CASSPPSKSNYGYTF. In DNA form, the CDR3 reads TGTGCCAGCTCACCGCCTAGCAAGAGCAACTATGGCTACACCTTC.

This chain uses TRBV7-3 with TRBJ1-1, with no clear D. Trimming shortened V by 3 bases and J by 1 base, and 6 bases separated the two germline ends. Germline V gene lookup returns CDR1 SGHTA and CDR2 FQGTGA. This CDR3 is built from 13 residues. The DNA for the CDR3 is TGTGCCAGCAGCTTGCAACAGAACACTGAAGCTTTCTTT. Its translation: CASSLQQNTEAFF.

The chain uses TRBV30 and TRBJ2-1; 10 nucleotides agree with TRBD2. V was clipped by 2 bases and J by 4 bases; unmatched bases: 11. The CDR3 has 17 amino acids. In germline, CDR1 is GTSNPN, CDR2 SVGIG (reference sequence). The CDR3 is CAWSRGASGSQYNEQFF. CDR3 nucleotides: TGTGCCTGGAGTCGCGGGGCTAGCGGGAGTCAGTACAATGAGCAGTTCTTC.

The CDR3 sequence: CAAVGNYGYTF. The CDR3 nucleotides are TGTGCCGCGGTCGGCAACTATGGCTACACCTTC. The genes are TRBV28 and TRBJ1-2, with unresolved D. V lost 11 bases and J 2 bases, leaving 9 bases between the germline ends. This CDR3 is 11 amino acids long. From germline, CDR1 is MDHEN and CDR2 SYDVKM.

In DNA form, the CDR3 reads TGCGCCAGCAGTGAGGAGGAGACCCAGTACTTC. It specifies CASSEEETQYF. The V call is TRBV10-2, the J call TRBJ2-5, with D unclear. Germline CDR1 and CDR2: WSHSY and SAAADI. Trimming left V 2 bases short and J 5 bases short, with 3 bases between. This CDR3 has 11 amino acids.

The gene calls are TRBV6-4 and TRBJ1-2; tentative D call: TRBD1 (6 bases). The CDR3 loop spans 14 amino acids. Per the germline V gene, CDR1 is MRHNA and CDR2 is SNTAGT. V lost 6 bases and J lost 1, with 12 bases in between. The CDR3 is CASSQGLGNYGYTF. As DNA, the CDR3 is TGTGCCAGCAGCCAGGGGCTTGGTAACTATGGCTACACCTTC.

J is TRBJ2-3 and V is TRBV7-3; 12 nucleotides agree with TRBD1. Germline V gene lookup returns CDR1 SGHTA and CDR2 FQGTGA. There are 16 residues in the CDR3. J lost 2 bases, V lost 2 bases, and 2 bases had no gene match. The CDR3 DNA sequence: TGTGCCAGCAGCTTAGGGACAGGGGGCTACACAGATACGCAGTATTTT. Translation gives CASSLGTGGYTDTQYF. Combining the CDR3 with reference TRBV7-3 and TRBJ2-3 gives the whole variable domain GAGVSQTPSNKVTEKGKYVELRCDPISGHTALYWYRQSLGQGPEFLIYFQGTGAADDSGLPNDRFFAVRPEGSVSTLKIQRTERGDSAVYLCASSLGTGGYTDTQYFGPGTRLTVL.

The rearrangement joins TRBV9 to TRBJ2-7; 10 nucleotides line up with TRBD2. V lost 2 bases, J lost 5 bases, and 4 bases stayed unmatched. The CDR3 extends over 14 amino acids. From germline, CDR1 is SGDLS and CDR2 YYNGEE. The CDR3 is CASSVLAGVDEQYF. CDR3 in DNA: TGTGCCAGCAGCGTCCTAGCGGGAGTAGACGAGCAGTACTTC.

In the case of this clone: The junction departs from the called germline gene at one end, perhaps through a read error. V is TRBV4-1 and J is TRBJ2-7, with a possible D match to TRBD2 (7 bases). CDR3 size: 15 residues. Looked up from germline, CDR1 is MGHRA and CDR2 is YSYEKL. CDR3 loop: CASSQEGGGSSEQYF. DNA of the CDR3: TGCGCCAGCAGCCAAGAAGGGGGGGGGTCCTCCGAGCAGTACTTC.

The chain carries TRBV7-6 and TRBJ2-1; 12 bases agree with TRBD1. Germline-derived CDR1 and CDR2 are SGHVS and FNYEAQ. V was pared by 5 bases and J by 7 bases, with 6 bases of the junction left unmatched. The CDR3 sequence is 15 residues long. This chain's CDR3 is CASSLGTGGFNEQFF. CDR3 sequence (DNA): TGTGCCAGCAGCCTAGGGACAGGGGGCTTTAATGAGCAGTTCTTC.

The V and J genes are TRBV9 and TRBJ2-1, with 14 bases lining up with TRBD2. Unmatched junction bases numbered 8, after V lost 4 bases and J lost 8 bases. The CDR3 has 16 amino acids. Germline V lookup: CDR1 SGDLS, CDR2 YYNGEE. This CDR3 is CASSKTGTSGSYEQFF. The CDR3 nucleotides are TGTGCCAGCAGCAAAACCGGGACTAGCGGGAGCTATGAGCAGTTCTTC. Using reference TRBV9 and TRBJ2-1 for the parts outside the CDR3, the full variable domain is DSGVTQTPKHLITATGQRVTLRCSPRSGDLSVYWYQQSLDQGLQFLIQYYNGEERAKGNILERFSAQQFPDLHSELNLSSLELGDSALYFCASSKTGTSGSYEQFFGPGTRLTVL.

V usage is TRBV30 and J usage is TRBJ2-3, with D perhaps TRBD2 (7 bases). The ends were cut back, 8 bases at V and 5 bases at J, with 20 bases in the middle. Germline assignment: CDR1 GTSNPN and CDR2 SVGIG (reference sequence). The CDR3 is 14 residues long. The CDR3: CAGGMGGPGDTQYF. The CDR3 nucleotides read TGTGCCGGGGGAATGGGGGGGCCGGGAGATACGCAGTATTTT.

This sequence joins TRBV2 and TRBJ2-5; maybe TRBD1 (6 bases). This CDR3 spans 12 amino acids. Germline V gene sequence: CDR1 SNHLY, CDR2 FYNNEI. V was pared by 7 bases and J by 1 base, with 7 bases between. CDR3 region: CASKGVQETQYF. The CDR3 DNA follows: TGTGCCAGCAAGGGGGTCCAAGAGACCCAGTACTTC.

The J gene is TRBJ2-2, the V gene TRBV27, with D hard to call. V was shortened by 0 bases and J by 1 base, with 6 bases between the two germline ends. Germline assignment: CDR1 MNHEY and CDR2 SMNVEV (reference sequence). The CDR3 loop spans 15 amino acids. The CDR3 spells CASSLSVRNTGELFF. The CDR3 bases are TGTGCCAGCAGTTTATCGGTCCGGAACACCGGGGAGCTGTTTTTT.

This clone has a handful of counts. The DNA of the CDR3 is TGCGCCAGCAGGGAGGGGACGGGCCACTACAATGAGCAGTTCTTC. This gives the protein CASREGTGHYNEQFF. The chain recombines TRBV5-1 with TRBJ2-1; tentatively, D is TRBD2 (6 bases). Trimming removed 5 bases from V and 3 bases from J, with 15 bases in between. The CDR3 covers 15 residues. Germline lookup yields CDR1 SGHRS and CDR2 YFSETQ.

This clone was counted a few times. This chain joins TRBV10-3 and TRBJ1-1; D gene unclear. The germline gives CDR1 ENHRY, CDR2 SYGVKD. Trimming shortened V by 0 bases and J by 8 bases, and 7 bases separated the two germline ends. This CDR3 comprises 12 residues. The CDR3: CAISESTQEAFF. CDR3 nucleotides: TGTGCCATCAGTGAGTCGACTCAAGAAGCTTTCTTT.

The V and J genes are TRBV7-9 and TRBJ1-1; D is unclear. The CDR3 is made up of 11 amino acids. V was cut by 3 bases and J by 6 bases, with 5 bases left in between. Germline loops: CDR1 SEHNR, CDR2 FQNEAQ (reference sequence). CDR3 sequence (DNA): TGTGCCAGCAGCTTCGGGTCTGAAGCTTTCTTT. Protein: CASSFGSEAFF. Looking up the rest from reference TRBV7-9 and TRBJ1-1 gives the full variable domain: DTGVSQNPRHKITKRGQNVTFRCDPISEHNRLYWYRQTLGQGPEFLTYFQNEAQLEKSRLLSDRFSAERPKGSFSTLEIQRTEQGDSAMYLCASSFGSEAFFGQGTRLTVV.

This chain uses TRBV19 with TRBJ2-1; 8 bases fit TRBD2. The CDR3 has 13 amino acids. The junction had 8 bases not matched to a gene; V was cut back by 8 bases and J by 8 bases. The germline gives CDR1 LNHDA, CDR2 SQIVND (reference sequence). CDR3 nucleotides: TGTGCCAGTTCGAGCGGGAGTAGGGATGAGCAGTTCTTC. It is translated as CASSSGSRDEQFF.

The rearrangement links TRBV28 to TRBJ1-4, with TRBD1 matching over 7 bases. The CDR3 runs 14 residues. The germline V gene has CDR1 MDHEN and CDR2 SYDVKM. The V gene end was trimmed by 6 bases and the J gene end by 7 bases; junction bases not matched to a gene: 8. The CDR3 region has the DNA TGTGCCAGCAGCCCACAGGGGTGGGGTGAAAAACTGTTTTTT. This encodes CASSPQGWGEKLFF.

The rearrangement uses TRBV18 and TRBJ2-1; no reliable D call. From germline, CDR1 is KGHSH and CDR2 LQKENI. The V and J ends lost 3 bases and 5 bases respectively, with 11 bases between them. This CDR3 has 14 amino acids. The chain's CDR3 is CASSPDGPHNEQFF. CDR3 DNA: TGTGCCAGCTCACCGGATGGGCCTCACAATGAGCAGTTCTTC.